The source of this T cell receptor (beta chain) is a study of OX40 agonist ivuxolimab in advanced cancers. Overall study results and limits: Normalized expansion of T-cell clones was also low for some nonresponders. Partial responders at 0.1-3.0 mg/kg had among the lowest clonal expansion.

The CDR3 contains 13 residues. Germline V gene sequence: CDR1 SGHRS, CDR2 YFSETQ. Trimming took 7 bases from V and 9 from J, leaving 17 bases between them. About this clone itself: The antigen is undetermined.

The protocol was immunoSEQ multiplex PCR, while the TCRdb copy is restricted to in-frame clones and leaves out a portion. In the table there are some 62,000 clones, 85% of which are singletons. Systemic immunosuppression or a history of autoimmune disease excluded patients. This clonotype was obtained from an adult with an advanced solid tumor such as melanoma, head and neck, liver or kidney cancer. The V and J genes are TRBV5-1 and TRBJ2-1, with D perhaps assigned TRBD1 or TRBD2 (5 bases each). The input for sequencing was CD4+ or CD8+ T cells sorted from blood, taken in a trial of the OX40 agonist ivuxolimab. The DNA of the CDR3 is TGCGCCAGCGGGACCCGCGGGTTCAGTGAGCAGTTCTTC. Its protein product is CASGTRGFSEQFF.